These 16 T cell receptor beta chains were sequenced from one sample in a study of regulatory T cells in long-lasting Graves disease. TCR beta libraries were built with iRepertoire HTBI primers and Arm-PCR of CDR3 regions. Using its own MiXCR run on the multiplex PCR reads, TCRdb lists one record per CDR3 protein. Here the sample spans under 500,000 distinct CDR3 sequences, about a fifth being singletons. Stated time point: persistent/refractory GD, antithyroid drugs over 5 years with positive TRAb. Construction of the TCR library relied on RNA isolated from PBMCs. Sequenced material: peripheral blood mononuclear cells (PBMCs), taken when the disease was refractory, from a patient treated with antithyroid drugs. All receptors derive from a female donor with Graves disease.

The table lists this clonotype with a few counts. The V call is TRBV6-2 or TRBV6-3, the J call TRBJ1-3; D is unresolved. The CDR3 covers 13 residues. Trimming shortened V by 7 bases and J by 0 bases, and 7 bases separated the two germline ends. CDR1 and CDR2 from the germline V gene are MNHEY and SVGEGT. As DNA, the CDR3 is TGTGCCAGCATGGACGGCTCTGGAAACACCATATATTTT. Amino acid sequence: CASMDGSGNTIYF.

The table lists this clonotype with a few counts. This sequence joins TRBV2 and TRBJ1-3, with a weak D call TRBD1 (5 bases). The CDR3 is 14 residues long. Germline V gives CDR1 SNHLY, CDR2 FYNNEI. V lost 5 bases to trimming and J lost 2 bases, with 10 bases between them. This chain's CDR3 is CASSTTGAGNTIYF. In nucleotides, the CDR3 is TGTGCCAGCAGTACCACAGGTGCTGGAAACACCATATATTTT.

There are many counts of this clonotype. J is TRBJ2-4 and V is TRBV12-3 or TRBV12-4; D could derive from TRBD1 or TRBD2 (5 bases each). The ends were cut back, 7 bases at V and 2 bases at J, with 21 bases in the middle. The CDR3 spans 17 residues. CDR3 region: CASMGRAQAGTKNIQYF. In nucleotides, the CDR3 is TGTGCCAGCATGGGCAGGGCTCAGGCCGGGACCAAAAACATTCAGTACTTC.

This clonotype was detected only once. The rearrangement uses TRBV12-3 or TRBV12-4 and TRBJ2-1; 8 bases agree with TRBD1. The CDR3 has 13 amino acids. The ends lost 2 bases at V and 10 bases at J; junction bases unmatched: 4. The CDR3 loop reads CASSLQGAGEQFF. CDR3 bases: TGTGCCAGCAGTTTACAGGGGGCAGGGGAGCAGTTCTTC.

This clonotype was observed many times. The chain has TRBV20-1 and TRBJ1-2, with D perhaps TRBD1 (5 bases). CDR3 length: 12 amino acids. Trimming pared 5 bases from V and 4 bases from J, leaving 11 bases between. Germline lookup yields CDR1 DFQATT and CDR2 SNEGSKA (reference sequence). The CDR3 sequence is CSAQDKSYGYTF. The CDR3, as DNA: TGCAGTGCTCAGGACAAGAGCTATGGCTACACCTTC.

This chain joins TRBV10-2 and TRBJ1-4; no reliable D call. V was cut by 9 bases and J by 6 bases, with 17 bases left in between. Germline lookup yields CDR1 WSHSY and CDR2 SAAADI. There are 14 residues in the CDR3. Written as DNA, the CDR3 is TGCGCCAGTCGAGACCAAGGCCGGCATGAAAAACTGTTTTTT. Protein sequence: CASRDQGRHEKLFF.

V is TRBV5-1 and J is TRBJ1-2, with TRBD1 as a possible D gene (6 bases). Between the trimmed V and J ends, which lost 3 bases and 6 bases, there was a span of 9 bases. This CDR3 is built from 12 residues. Germline V gives CDR1 SGHRS, CDR2 YFSETQ. The CDR3 loop is CASSSTGNGYTF. The DNA for the CDR3 is TGCGCCAGCAGCTCTACAGGGAATGGCTACACCTTC.

V usage is TRBV27 and J usage is TRBJ2-1; 7 nucleotides align to TRBD1. V dropped 3 bases and J dropped 8; count of bases not matched to a gene: 7. From germline, CDR1 is MNHEY and CDR2 SMNVEV (reference sequence). CDR3 length equals 14 residues. CDR3 DNA sequence: TGTGCCAGCAGTTTCCCAGGGGGTGTGGATGAGCAGTTCTTC. Translating it yields CASSFPGGVDEQFF.

The chain recombines TRBV20-1 with TRBJ1-1; the match to TRBD1 covers 8 bases. With V trimmed by 0 bases and J by 1 base, 4 bases remained unmatched. The CDR3 is 15 residues long. The germline V gene encodes CDR1 DFQATT and CDR2 SNEGSKA (reference sequence). This CDR3 is CSARDRGRGNTEAFF. CDR3 coding DNA: TGCAGTGCTAGAGACAGGGGGCGGGGGAACACTGAAGCTTTCTTT.

CDR3 loop: CASSPLGDEQFF. The CDR3 DNA follows: TGTGCCAGCTCACCACTTGGTGATGAGCAGTTCTTC. V gene TRBV18 combines with J gene TRBJ2-1; D uncertain. This CDR3 region has 12 residues. Germline lookup yields CDR1 KGHSH and CDR2 LQKENI. With 1 base removed from V and 8 bases from J, the gap between germline ends came to 6 bases.

This clonotype was detected ten times or more. A junction boundary mismatches the germline segment, possibly from a read error. V usage is TRBV7-6 and J usage is TRBJ2-5; perhaps D is TRBD1 or TRBD2 (5 bases each). The CDR3 consists of 15 residues. CDR1 and CDR2 from the germline V gene are SGHVS and FNYEAQ. The DNA of the CDR3 is TGTGCCAGCAGATCCCCGGGGCGCGGCCAAGAGTCCCAGTACTTC. Translating gives CASRSPGRGQESQYF. The variable domain in full, completed from reference TRBV7-6 and TRBJ2-5, reads GAGVSQSPRYKVTKRGQDVALRCDPISGHVSLYWYRQALGQGPEFLTYFNYEAQQDKSGLPNDRFSAERPEGSISTLTIQRTEQRDSAMYRCASRSPGRGQESQYFGPGTRLLVL.

This clonotype appeared a single time. This may come from a read error, since a much larger clone is one base off. J is TRBJ2-7 and V is TRBV11-2; 8 nucleotides line up with TRBD1. The CDR3 is made up of 14 amino acids. Germline V gene lookup returns CDR1 SGHAT and CDR2 FQNNGV. V lost 8 bases and J lost 2; bases outside the gene matches: 8. In DNA, the CDR3 is TGTGCCAGCCCACGGGGGACAGGAACCTACGAGCAGTACTTC. It is translated as CASPRGTGTYEQYF. The full variable domain, rest sourced from reference TRBV11-2 and TRBJ2-7, is EAGVAQSPRYKIIEKRQSVAFWCNPISGHATLYWYQQILGQGPKLLIQFQNNGVVDDSQLPKDRFSAERLKGVDSTLKIQPAKLEDSAVYLCASPRGTGTYEQYFGPGTRLTVT.

As concerns this clonotype: This may be a read error, as it is one base from a much larger clone. This chain connects TRBV20-1 to TRBJ1-1, with D unresolved. Germline V CDR1 and CDR2: DFQATT, SNEGSKA (reference sequence). CDR3 length equals 15 residues. This chain's CDR3 is CSADLAVQWNTEDFF. The CDR3 region has the DNA TGCAGTGCCGACTTGGCAGTTCAGTGGAACACTGAAGATTTCTTT.

The chain recombines TRBV12-3 or TRBV12-4 with TRBJ1-1; D not resolved. Trimming removed 4 bases at V and 1 base at J, with 16 bases between. This CDR3 region has 16 residues. The DNA of the CDR3 is TGTGCCAGCAGTTCGCCAACTAGAACGGGGAACACTGAAGCTTTCTTT. Its translation is CASSSPTRTGNTEAFF.

This clonotype was detected only a few times. The V gene is TRBV6-2 or TRBV6-3, the J gene TRBJ1-2; D uncertain. The CDR3 loop spans 11 amino acids. The V and J ends lost 2 bases and 9 bases respectively, with 7 bases between them. Germline assignment: CDR1 MNHEY and CDR2 SVGEGT. CDR3 in amino acids: CASSYHGSYTF. DNA of the CDR3: TGTGCCAGCAGTTACCACGGGAGCTACACCTTC.

The chain combines TRBV19 with TRBJ1-1; weak D call: TRBD1 (6 bases). Germline V gene data show CDR1 as LNHDA and CDR2 as SQIVND (reference sequence). The V end lost 4 bases, the J end lost 0 bases, and 12 bases lay between the germline ends. The CDR3 runs 15 residues. The CDR3 region is CASSTDGGVNTEAFF. The CDR3 coding sequence is TGTGCCAGTAGTACAGACGGGGGCGTGAACACTGAAGCTTTCTTT.